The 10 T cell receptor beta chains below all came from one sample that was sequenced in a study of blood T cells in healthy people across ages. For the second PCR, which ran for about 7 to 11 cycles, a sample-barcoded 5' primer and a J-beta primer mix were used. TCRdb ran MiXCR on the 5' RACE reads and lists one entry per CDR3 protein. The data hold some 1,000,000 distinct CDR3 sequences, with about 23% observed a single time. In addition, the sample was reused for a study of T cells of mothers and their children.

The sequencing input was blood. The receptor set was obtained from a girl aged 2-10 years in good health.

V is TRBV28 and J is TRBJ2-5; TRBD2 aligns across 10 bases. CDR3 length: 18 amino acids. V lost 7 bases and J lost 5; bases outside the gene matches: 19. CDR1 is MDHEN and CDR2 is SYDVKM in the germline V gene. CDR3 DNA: TGTGCCAGCACCCCCGGGACTAGCGCGAGGGGGTATCGTGAGACCCAGTACTTC. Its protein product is CASTPGTSARGYRETQYF.

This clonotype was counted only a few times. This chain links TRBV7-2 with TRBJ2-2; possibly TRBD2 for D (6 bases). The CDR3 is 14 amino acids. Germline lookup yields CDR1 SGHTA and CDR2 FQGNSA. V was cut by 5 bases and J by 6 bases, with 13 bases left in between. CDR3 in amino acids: CASSPGLFAGELFF. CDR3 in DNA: TGTGCCAGCAGCCCGGGACTGTTCGCCGGGGAGCTGTTTTTT.

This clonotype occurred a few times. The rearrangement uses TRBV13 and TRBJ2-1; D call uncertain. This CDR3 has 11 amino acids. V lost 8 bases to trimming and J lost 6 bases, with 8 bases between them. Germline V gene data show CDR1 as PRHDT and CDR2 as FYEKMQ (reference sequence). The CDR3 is CASRNFNEQFF. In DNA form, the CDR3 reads TGTGCCAGCCGTAACTTCAATGAGCAGTTCTTC. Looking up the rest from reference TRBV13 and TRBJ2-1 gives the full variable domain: AAGVIQSPRHLIKEKRETATLKCYPIPRHDTVYWYQQGPGQDPQFLISFYEKMQSDKGSIPDRFSAQQFSDYHSELNMSSLELGDSALYFCASRNFNEQFFGPGTRLTVL.

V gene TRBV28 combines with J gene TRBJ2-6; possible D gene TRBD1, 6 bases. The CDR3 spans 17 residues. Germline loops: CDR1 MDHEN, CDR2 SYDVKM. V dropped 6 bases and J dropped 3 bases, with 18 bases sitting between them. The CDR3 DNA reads TGTGCCAGCAGCCGACCCAGGAGGACAGATGGGGCCAACGTCCTGACTTTC. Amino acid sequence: CASSRPRRTDGANVLTF.

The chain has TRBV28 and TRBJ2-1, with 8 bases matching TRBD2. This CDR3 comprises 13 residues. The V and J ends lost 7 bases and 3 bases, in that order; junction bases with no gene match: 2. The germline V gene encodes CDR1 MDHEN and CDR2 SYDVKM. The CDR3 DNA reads TGTGCCAGCATGGCGGGAGGCTACAATGAGCAGTTCTTC. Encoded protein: CASMAGGYNEQFF. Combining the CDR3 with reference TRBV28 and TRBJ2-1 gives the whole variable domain DVKVTQSSRYLVKRTGEKVFLECVQDMDHENMFWYRQDPGLGLRLIYFSYDVKMKEKGDIPEGYSVSREKKERFSLILESASTNQTSMYLCASMAGGYNEQFFGPGTRLTVL.

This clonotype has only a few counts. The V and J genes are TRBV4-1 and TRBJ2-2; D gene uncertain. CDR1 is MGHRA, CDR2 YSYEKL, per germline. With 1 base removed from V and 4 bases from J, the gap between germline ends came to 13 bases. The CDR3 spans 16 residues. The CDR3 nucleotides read TGCGCCAGCAGCCAAGGGCCCCTACCCTTCACCGGGGAGCTGTTTTTT. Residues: CASSQGPLPFTGELFF.

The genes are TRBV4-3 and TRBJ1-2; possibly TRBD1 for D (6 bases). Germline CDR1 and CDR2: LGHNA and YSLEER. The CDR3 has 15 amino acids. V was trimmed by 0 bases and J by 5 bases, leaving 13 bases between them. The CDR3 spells CASSQDRGFSYGYTF. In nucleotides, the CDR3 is TGCGCCAGCAGCCAAGACAGGGGTTTCAGTTATGGCTACACCTTC.

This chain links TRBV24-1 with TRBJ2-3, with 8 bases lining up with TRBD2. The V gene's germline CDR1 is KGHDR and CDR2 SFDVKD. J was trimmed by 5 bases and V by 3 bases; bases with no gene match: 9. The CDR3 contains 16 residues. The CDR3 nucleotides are TGTGCCACCAGTGATACAGCGGGGGTCCCGGGAGATACGCAGTATTTT. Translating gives CATSDTAGVPGDTQYF.

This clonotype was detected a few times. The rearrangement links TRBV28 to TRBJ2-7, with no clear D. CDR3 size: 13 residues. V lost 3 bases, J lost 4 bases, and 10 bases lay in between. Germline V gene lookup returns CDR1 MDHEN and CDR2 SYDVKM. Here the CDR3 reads CASSFPSGYEQYF. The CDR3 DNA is TGTGCCAGCAGTTTTCCATCGGGTTACGAGCAGTACTTC.

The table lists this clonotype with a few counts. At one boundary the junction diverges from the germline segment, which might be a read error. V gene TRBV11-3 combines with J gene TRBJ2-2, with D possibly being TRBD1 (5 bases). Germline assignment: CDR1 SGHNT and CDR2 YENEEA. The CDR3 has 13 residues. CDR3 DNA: TGCGCCAGCACCCAGCAAGGGGCCGGGGAGCTGTTTTTT. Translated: CASTQQGAGELFF.